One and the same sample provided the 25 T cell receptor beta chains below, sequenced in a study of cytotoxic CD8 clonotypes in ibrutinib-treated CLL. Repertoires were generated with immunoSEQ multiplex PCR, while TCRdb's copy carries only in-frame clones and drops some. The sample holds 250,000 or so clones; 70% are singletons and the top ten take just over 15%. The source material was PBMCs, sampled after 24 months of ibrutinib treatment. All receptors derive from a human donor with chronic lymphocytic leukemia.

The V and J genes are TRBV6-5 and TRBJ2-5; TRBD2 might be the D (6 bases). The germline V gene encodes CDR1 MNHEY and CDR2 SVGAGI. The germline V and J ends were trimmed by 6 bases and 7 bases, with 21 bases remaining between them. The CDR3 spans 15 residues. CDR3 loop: CASRPRAPRRVTQYF. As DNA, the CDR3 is TGTGCCAGCAGACCCCGGGCCCCCCGGAGGGTGACCCAGTACTTC.

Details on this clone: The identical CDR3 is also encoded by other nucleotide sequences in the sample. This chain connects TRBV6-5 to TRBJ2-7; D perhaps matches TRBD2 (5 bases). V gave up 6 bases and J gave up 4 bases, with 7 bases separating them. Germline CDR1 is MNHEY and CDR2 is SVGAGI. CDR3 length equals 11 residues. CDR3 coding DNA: TGTGCCAGCAGGTCGGGGTACGAGCAGTACTTC. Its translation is CASRSGYEQYF.

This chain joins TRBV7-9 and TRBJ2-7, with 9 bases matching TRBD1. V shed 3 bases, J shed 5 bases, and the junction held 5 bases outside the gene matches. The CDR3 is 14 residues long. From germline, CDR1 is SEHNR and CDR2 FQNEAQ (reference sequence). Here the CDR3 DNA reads TGTGCCAGCAGCTTCTGGGACAGGGCCAACGAGCAGTACTTC. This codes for CASSFWDRANEQYF.

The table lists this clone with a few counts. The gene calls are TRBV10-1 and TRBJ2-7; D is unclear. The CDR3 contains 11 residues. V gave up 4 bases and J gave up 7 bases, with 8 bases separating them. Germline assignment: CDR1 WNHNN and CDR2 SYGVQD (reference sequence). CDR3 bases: TGCGCCAGCAGTGGTGGGTGTGAGCAGTACTTC. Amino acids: CASSGGCEQYF.

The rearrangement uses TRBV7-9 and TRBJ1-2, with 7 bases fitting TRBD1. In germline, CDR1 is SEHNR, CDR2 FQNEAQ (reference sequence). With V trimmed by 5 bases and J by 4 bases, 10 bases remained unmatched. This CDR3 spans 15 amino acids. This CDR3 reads CASSALGGGGYGYTF. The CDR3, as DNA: TGTGCCAGCAGCGCCCTGGGAGGGGGCGGCTATGGCTACACCTTC.

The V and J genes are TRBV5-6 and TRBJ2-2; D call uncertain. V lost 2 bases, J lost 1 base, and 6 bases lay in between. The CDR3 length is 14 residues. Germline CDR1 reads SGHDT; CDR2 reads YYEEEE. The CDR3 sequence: CASSLGRNTGELFF. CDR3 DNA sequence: TGTGCCAGCAGCTTAGGAAGGAACACCGGGGAGCTGTTTTTT.

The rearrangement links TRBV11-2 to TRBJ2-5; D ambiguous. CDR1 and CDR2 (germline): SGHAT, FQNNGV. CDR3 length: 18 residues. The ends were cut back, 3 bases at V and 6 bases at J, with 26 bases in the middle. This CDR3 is CASSLGATADPGRQTQYF. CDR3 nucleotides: TGTGCCAGCAGCTTGGGTGCTACGGCGGACCCAGGAAGACAGACCCAGTACTTC.

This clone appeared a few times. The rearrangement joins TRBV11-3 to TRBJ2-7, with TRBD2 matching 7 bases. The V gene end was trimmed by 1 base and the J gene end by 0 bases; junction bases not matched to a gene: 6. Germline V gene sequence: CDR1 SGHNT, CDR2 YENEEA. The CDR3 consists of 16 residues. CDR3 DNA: TGTGCCAGCAGCTTAGCGGGGGGAGTCGGCTCCTACGAGCAGTACTTC. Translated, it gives CASSLAGGVGSYEQYF.

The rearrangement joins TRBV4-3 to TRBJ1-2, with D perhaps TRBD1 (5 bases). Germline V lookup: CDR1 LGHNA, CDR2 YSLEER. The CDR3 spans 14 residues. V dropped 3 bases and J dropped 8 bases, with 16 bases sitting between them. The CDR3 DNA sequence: TGCGCCAGCAGCCACCGACTGGAAGGGGAGGGCTACACCTTC. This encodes CASSHRLEGEGYTF.

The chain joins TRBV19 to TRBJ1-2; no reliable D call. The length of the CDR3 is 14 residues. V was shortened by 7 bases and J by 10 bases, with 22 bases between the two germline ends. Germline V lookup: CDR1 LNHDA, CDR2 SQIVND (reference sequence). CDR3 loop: CASTETLQSLVYTF. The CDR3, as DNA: TGTGCCAGTACCGAAACGCTCCAGTCCCTTGTCTACACCTTC.

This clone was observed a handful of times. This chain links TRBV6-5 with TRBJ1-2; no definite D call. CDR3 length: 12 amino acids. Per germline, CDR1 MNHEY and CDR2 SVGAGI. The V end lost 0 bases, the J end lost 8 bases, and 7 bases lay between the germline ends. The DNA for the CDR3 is TGTGCCAGCAGTTACTCCGGCGGCGGCTACACCTTC. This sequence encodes CASSYSGGGYTF.

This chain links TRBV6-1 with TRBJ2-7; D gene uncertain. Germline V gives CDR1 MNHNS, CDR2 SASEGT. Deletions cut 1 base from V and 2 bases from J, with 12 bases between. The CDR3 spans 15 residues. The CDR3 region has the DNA TGTGCCAGCAGTGAAGGGAGCGCGGCAACCTACGAGCAGTACTTC. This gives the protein CASSEGSAATYEQYF.

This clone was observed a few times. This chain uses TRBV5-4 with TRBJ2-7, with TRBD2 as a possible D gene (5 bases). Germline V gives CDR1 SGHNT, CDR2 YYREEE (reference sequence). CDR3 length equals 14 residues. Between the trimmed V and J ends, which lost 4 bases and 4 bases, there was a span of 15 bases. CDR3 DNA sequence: TGTGCCAGCAGCCCCGTCGACGGGGAGTACGAGCAGTACTTC. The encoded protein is CASSPVDGEYEQYF.

CDR3 DNA sequence: TGTGCCAGCAGCTCCATGAACACCGGGGAGCTGTTTTTT. Translating gives CASSSMNTGELFF. The chain has TRBV11-2 and TRBJ2-2; D unclear. V dropped 4 bases and J dropped 1 base, with 4 bases sitting between them. The CDR3 is 13 amino acids. CDR1 and CDR2 from the germline V gene are SGHAT and FQNNGV.

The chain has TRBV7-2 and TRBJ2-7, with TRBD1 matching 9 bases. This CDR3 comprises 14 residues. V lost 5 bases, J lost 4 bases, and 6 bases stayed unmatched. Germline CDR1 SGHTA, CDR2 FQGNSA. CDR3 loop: CASSRTGTGYEQYF. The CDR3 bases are TGTGCCAGCAGCCGTACTGGGACAGGGTACGAGCAGTACTTC.

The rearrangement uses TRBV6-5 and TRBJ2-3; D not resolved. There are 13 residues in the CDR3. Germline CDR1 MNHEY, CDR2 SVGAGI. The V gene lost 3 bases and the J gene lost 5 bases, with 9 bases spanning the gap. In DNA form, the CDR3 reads TGTGCCAGCAGTTATCGAGGTGGAGATACGCAGTATTTT. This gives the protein CASSYRGGDTQYF.

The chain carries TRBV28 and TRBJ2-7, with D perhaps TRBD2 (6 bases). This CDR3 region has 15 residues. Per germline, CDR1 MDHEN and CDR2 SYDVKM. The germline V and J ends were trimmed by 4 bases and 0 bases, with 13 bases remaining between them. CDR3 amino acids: CASSSTRESSYEQYF. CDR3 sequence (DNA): TGTGCCAGCAGTTCCACCCGGGAGAGCTCCTACGAGCAGTACTTC.

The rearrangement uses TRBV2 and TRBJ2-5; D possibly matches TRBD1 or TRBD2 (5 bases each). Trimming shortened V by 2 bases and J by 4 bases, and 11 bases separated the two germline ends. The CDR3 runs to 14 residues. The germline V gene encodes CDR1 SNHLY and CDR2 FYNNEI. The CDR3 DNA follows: TGTGCCAGCAGTGAATGGACTGGGGGAGAGACCCAGTACTTC. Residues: CASSEWTGGETQYF.

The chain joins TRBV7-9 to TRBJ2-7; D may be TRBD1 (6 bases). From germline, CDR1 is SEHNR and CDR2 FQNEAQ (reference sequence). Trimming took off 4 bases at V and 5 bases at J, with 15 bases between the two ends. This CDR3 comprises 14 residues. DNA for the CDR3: TGTGCCAGCAGCTCCCGACAGGCTGGTAACGAGCAGTACTTC. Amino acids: CASSSRQAGNEQYF.

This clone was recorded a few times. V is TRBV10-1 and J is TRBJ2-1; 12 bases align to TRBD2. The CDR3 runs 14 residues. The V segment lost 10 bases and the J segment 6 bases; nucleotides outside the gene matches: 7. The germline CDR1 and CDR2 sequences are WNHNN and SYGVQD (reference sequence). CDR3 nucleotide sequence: TGCGCCACCTCGAGGGGACTAGCGGGCAATGAGCAGTTCTTC. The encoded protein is CATSRGLAGNEQFF.

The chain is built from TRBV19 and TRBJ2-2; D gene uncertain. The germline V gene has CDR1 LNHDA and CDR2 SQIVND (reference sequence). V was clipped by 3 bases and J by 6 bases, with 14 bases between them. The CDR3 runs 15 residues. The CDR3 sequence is CASSIALGLAGELFF. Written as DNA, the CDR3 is TGTGCCAGTAGTATCGCGTTAGGGCTCGCCGGGGAGCTGTTTTTT.

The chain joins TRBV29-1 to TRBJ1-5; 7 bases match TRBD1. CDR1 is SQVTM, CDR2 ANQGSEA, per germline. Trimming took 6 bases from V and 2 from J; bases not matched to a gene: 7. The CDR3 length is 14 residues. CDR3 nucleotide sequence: TGCAGCGTAGCAGACAGGGAGGGCAATCAGCCCCAGCATTTT. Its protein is CSVADREGNQPQHF.

The CDR3 DNA reads TGTGCCAGCAGCCGGAACCCAGATAGCAATCAGCCCCAGCATTTT. This gives the protein CASSRNPDSNQPQHF. The chain uses TRBV27 and TRBJ1-5; D is unclear. Germline loops: CDR1 MNHEY, CDR2 SMNVEV (reference sequence). The CDR3 runs 15 residues. The V end lost 6 bases, the J end lost 0 bases, and 12 bases lay between the germline ends.

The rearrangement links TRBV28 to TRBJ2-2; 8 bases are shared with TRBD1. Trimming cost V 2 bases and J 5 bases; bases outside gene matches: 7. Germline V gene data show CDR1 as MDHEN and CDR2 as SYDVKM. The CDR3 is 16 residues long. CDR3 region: CASSLEWTGHTGELFF. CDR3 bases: TGTGCCAGCAGTTTAGAGTGGACAGGGCATACCGGGGAGCTGTTTTTT.

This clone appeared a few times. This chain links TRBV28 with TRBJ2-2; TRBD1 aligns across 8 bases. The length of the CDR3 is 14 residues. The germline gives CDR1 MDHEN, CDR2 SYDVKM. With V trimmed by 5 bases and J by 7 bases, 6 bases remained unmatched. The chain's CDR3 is CASSVTGVSGELFF. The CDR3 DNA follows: TGTGCCAGCAGTGTGACAGGGGTCAGCGGGGAGCTGTTTTTT.